The entry below gives a single T cell receptor beta chain sequence along with its context. Its cognate antigen is unknown. TCRdb ran MiXCR on the RACE reads and lists one entry per CDR3 protein. This sample has under 200,000 distinct CDR3 sequences, with 25% to 35% found just once. Time point: patch test 3, about 24 weeks after DPC sensitization. Stated treatment: therapeutic diphenylcyclopropenone sensitization with weekly scalp DPC. The CDR3 totals 12 residues. Germline values: CDR1 SEHNR, CDR2 FQNEAQ (reference sequence). The V end lost 8 bases, the J end lost 5 bases, and 12 bases lay between the germline ends. This sample was taken from a study of human T cells and chemical hapten exposure. About the study: Patch tests of 0.01% DPC on the upper back were read at 6 days. Small volume differences among pooled libraries mainly caused per-sample TCR yield variation. The study's findings and limits: Those TCRs sitting above 1 in 1000 frequency stayed the same with DPC sensitization.

Here the sequenced sample was whole blood, taken in connection with sensitization to the hapten diphenylcyclopropenone (DPC). The receptor's source is a woman aged 18-30 years with alopecia areata. Some clones in this sample may be carry-over from other donors' samples. The gene calls are TRBV7-9 and TRBJ2-5; D might be TRBD2 (6 bases). Here the CDR3 reads CASGGTEETQYF. CDR3 nucleotide sequence: TGTGCCAGCGGAGGGACGGAGGAGACCCAGTACTTC.